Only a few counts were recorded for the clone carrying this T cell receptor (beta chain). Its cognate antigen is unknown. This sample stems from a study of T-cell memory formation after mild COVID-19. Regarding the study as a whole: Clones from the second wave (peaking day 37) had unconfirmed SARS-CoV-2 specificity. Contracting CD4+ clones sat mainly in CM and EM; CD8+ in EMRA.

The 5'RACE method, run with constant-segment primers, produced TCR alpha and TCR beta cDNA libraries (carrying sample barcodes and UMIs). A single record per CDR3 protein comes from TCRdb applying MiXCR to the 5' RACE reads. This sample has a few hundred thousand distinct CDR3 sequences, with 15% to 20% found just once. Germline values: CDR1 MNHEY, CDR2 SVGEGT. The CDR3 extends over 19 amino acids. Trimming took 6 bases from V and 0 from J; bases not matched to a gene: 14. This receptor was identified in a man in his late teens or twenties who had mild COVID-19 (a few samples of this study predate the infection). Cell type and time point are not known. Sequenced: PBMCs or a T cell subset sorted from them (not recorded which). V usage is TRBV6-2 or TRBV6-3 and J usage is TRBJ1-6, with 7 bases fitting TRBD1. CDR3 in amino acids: CASSRDSRADYSYNSPLHF. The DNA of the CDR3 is TGTGCCAGCAGCCGGGACAGCCGGGCAGATTACTCCTATAATTCACCCCTCCACTTT.